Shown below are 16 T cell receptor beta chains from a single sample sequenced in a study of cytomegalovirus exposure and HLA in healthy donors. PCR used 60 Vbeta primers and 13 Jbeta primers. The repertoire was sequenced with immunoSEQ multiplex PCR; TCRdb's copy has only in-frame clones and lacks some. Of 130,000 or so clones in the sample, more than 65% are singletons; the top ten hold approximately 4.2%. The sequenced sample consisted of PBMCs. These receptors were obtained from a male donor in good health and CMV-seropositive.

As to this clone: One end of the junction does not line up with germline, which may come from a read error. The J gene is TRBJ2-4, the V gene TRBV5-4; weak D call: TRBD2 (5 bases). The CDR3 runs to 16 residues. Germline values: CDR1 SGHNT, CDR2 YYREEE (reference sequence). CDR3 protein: CASSLGEGVAKNSQYF. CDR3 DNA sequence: TGTGCCAGCAGCTTGGGAGAGGGAGTAGCCAAAAACAGTCAGTACTTC. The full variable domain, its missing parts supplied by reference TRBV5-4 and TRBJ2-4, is ETGVTQSPTHLIKTRGQQVTLRCSSQSGHNTVSWYQQALGQGPQFIFQYYREEENGRGNFPPRFSGLQFPNYSSELNVNALELDDSALYLCASSLGEGVAKNSQYFGAGTRLSVL.

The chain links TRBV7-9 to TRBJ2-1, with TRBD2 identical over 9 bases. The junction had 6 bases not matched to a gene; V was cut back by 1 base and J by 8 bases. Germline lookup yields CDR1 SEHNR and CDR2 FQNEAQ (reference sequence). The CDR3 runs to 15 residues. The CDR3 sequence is CASSLGLAGSDEQFF. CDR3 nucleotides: TGTGCCAGCAGCTTAGGGCTAGCGGGAAGCGATGAGCAGTTCTTC. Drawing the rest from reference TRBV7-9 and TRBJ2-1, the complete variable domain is DTGVSQNPRHKITKRGQNVTFRCDPISEHNRLYWYRQTLGQGPEFLTYFQNEAQLEKSRLLSDRFSAERPKGSFSTLEIQRTEQGDSAMYLCASSLGLAGSDEQFFGPGTRLTVL.

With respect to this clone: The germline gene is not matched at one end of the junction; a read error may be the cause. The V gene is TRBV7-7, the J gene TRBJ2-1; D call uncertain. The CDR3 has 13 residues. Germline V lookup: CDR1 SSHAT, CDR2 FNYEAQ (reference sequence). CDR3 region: CASSLEVYSEQFF. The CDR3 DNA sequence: TGTGCCAGCAGCTTAGAAGTCTACAGTGAGCAGTTCTTC.

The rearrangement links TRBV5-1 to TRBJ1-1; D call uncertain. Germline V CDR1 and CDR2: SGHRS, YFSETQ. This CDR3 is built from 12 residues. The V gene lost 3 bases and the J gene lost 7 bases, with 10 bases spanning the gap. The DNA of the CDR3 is TGCGCCAGCAGCTCCCGCGGTCTTGAAGCTTTCTTT. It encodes CASSSRGLEAFF.

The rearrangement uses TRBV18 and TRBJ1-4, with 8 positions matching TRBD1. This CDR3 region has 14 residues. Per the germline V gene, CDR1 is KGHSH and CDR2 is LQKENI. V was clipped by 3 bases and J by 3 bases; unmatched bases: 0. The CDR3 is CASSPDRANEKLFF. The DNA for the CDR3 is TGTGCCAGCTCACCGGACAGGGCTAATGAAAAACTGTTTTTT.

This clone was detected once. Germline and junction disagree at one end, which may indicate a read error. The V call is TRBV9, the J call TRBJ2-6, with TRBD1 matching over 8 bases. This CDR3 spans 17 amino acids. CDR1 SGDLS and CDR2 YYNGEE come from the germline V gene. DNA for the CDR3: TGTGCCAGCAGCACCGGACAGGGCCCAGGCGGGGCCAACGGCCTGACTTTC. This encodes CASSTGQGPGGANGLTF. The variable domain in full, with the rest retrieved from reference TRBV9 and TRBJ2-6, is DSGVTQTPKHLITATGQRVTLRCSPRSGDLSVYWYQQSLDQGLQFLIQYYNGEERAKGNILERFSAQQFPDLHSELNLSSLELGDSALYFCASSTGQGPGGANGLTFGAGSRLTVL.

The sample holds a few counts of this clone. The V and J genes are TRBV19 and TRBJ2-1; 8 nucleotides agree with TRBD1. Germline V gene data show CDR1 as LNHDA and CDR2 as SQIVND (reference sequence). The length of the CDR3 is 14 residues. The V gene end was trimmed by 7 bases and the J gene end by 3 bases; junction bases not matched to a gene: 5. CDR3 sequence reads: CASKDRVNYNEQFF. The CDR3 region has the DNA TGTGCCAGTAAGGACAGGGTCAACTACAATGAGCAGTTCTTC.

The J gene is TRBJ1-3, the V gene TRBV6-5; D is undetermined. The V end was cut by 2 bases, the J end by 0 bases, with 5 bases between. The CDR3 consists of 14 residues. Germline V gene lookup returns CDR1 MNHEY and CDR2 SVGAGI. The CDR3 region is CASSYGSSGNTIYF. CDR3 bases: TGTGCCAGCAGTTACGGGAGCTCTGGAAACACCATATATTTT.

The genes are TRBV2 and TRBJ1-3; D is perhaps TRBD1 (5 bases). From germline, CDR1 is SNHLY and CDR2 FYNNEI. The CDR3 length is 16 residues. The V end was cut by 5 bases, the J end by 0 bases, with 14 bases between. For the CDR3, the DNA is TGTGCCAGCAGTCGCGGGGACGGACTCTCTGGAAACACCATATATTTT. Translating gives CASSRGDGLSGNTIYF.

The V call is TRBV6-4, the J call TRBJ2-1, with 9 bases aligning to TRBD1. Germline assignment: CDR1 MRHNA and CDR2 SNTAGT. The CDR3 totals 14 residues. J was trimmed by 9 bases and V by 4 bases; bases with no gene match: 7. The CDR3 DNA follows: TGTGCCAGCAGTGCGGGACAGGGCGTCGGTGAGCAGTTCTTC. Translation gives CASSAGQGVGEQFF.

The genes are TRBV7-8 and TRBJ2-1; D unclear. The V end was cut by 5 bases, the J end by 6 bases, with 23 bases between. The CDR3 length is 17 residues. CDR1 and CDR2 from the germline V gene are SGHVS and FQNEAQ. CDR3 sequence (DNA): TGTGCCAGCAGCCCGAGTAGCCAGTCGCGTTTCCCCAATGAGCAGTTCTTC. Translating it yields CASSPSSQSRFPNEQFF.

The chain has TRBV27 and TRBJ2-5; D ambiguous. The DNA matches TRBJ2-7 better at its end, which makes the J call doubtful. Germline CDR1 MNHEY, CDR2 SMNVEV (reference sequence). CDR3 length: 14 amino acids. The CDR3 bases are TGTGCCAGCAGTCCCCGGCCAGACTCCTACGAGCAGTACTTC. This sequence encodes CASSPRPDSYEQYF.

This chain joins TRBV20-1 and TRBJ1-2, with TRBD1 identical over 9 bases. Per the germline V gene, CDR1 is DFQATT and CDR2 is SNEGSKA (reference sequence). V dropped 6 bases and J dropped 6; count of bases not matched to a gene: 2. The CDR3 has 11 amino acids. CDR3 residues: CSATGGDGYTF. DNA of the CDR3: TGCAGTGCCACAGGGGGCGATGGCTACACCTTC.

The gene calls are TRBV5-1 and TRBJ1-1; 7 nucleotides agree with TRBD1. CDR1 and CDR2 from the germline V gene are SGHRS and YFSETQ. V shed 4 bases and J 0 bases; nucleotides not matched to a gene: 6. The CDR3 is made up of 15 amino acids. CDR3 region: CASSGGQPLNTEAFF. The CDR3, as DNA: TGCGCCAGCAGCGGGGGACAGCCCTTGAACACTGAAGCTTTCTTT. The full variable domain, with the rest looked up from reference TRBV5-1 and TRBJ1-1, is KAGVTQTPRYLIKTRGQQVTLSCSPISGHRSVSWYQQTPGQGLQFLFEYFSETQRNKGNFPGRFSGRQFSNSRSEMNVSTLELGDSALYLCASSGGQPLNTEAFFGQGTRLTVV.

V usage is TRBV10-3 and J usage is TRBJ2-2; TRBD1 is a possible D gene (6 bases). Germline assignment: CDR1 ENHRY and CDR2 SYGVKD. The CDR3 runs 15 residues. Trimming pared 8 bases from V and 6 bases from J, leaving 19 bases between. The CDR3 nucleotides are TGTGCCATCCGGCCAGGGGATATCCTAGCCGGGGAGCTGTTTTTT. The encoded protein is CAIRPGDILAGELFF.

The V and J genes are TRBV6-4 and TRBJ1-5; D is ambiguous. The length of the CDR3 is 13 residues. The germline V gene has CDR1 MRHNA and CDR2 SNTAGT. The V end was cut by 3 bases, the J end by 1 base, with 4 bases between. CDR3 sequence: CASSEESNQPQHF. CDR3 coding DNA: TGTGCCAGCAGTGAAGAGAGCAATCAGCCCCAGCATTTT.